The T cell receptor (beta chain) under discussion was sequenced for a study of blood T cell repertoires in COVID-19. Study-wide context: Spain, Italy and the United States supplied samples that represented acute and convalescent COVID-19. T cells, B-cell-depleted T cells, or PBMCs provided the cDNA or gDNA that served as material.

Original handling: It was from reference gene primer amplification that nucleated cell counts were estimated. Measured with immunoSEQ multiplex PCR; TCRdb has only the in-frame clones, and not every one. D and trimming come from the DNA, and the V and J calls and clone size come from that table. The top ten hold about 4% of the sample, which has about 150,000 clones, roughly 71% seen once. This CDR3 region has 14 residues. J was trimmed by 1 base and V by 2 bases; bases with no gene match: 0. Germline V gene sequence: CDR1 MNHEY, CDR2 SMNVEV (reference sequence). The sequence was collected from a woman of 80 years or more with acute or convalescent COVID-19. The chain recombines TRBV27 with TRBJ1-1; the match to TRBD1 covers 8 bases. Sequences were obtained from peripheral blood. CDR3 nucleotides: TGTGCCAGCAGTTTACAGGGGGCGAACACTGAAGCTTTCTTT. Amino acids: CASSLQGANTEAFF.